The 5 T cell receptor beta chains below all came from one sample that was sequenced in a study of T cell repertoires in cytomegalovirus infection (dated by TCRdb to the late 2010s). The treatment or condition label here, explained by the study, means: in vitro stimulation with specific CMV peptide epitopes to enrich CMV-specific T cells. What these receptors recognize is not known. The sequencer listed for this sample is Illumina HiSeq 1500. The public reads were reanalyzed by TCRdb: fastp trimming at Q25, MiXCR alignment, in-frame beta chains only. Rows with a matching CDR3 protein are joined into one entry that keeps the most common DNA and genes. Here the sample has about 770,000 distinct CDR3 sequences; 25% to 30% occur a single time. The ten most abundant clones make up about 12% of the sample. The sample consisted of cultured CD8+ T cells from PBMCs, taken from culture after CMV antigen stimulation. The receptor set was obtained from a human donor in good health (CMV status not recorded). Some clones in this sample may be carry-over from other donors' samples.

The table lists this clonotype with a few counts. The chain is built from TRBV7-9 and TRBJ1-2; TRBD1 is a possible D gene (5 bases). The germline V gene has CDR1 SEHNR and CDR2 FQNEAQ (reference sequence). V lost 6 bases and J 4 bases, leaving 15 bases between the germline ends. This CDR3 comprises 14 residues. The CDR3 DNA is TGTGCCAGCAGTCCCCTCGGGACGGCCTATGGCTACACCTTC. It codes for CASSPLGTAYGYTF.

The chain is built from TRBV19 and TRBJ2-7; TRBD2 matches 14 bases. With V trimmed by 9 bases and J by 4 bases, 2 bases remained unmatched. Looked up from germline, CDR1 is LNHDA and CDR2 is SQIVND (reference sequence). This CDR3 region has 13 residues. The CDR3: CASRTSGGYEQYF. The CDR3 region has the DNA TGTGCCAGCCGGACTAGCGGGGGGTACGAGCAGTACTTC. Together with reference TRBV19 and TRBJ2-7, the CDR3 gives the full variable domain: DGGITQSPKYLFRKEGQNVTLSCEQNLNHDAMYWYRQDPGQGLRLIYYSQIVNDFQKGDIAEGYSVSREKKESFPLTVTSAQKNPTAFYLCASRTSGGYEQYFGPGTRLTVT.

This clonotype was detected ten times or more. The rearrangement links TRBV7-6 to TRBJ2-1; 9 nucleotides line up with TRBD2. Per the germline V gene, CDR1 is SGHVS and CDR2 is FNYEAQ. The V segment lost 1 base and the J segment 8 bases; nucleotides outside the gene matches: 6. This CDR3 has 15 residues. CDR3 bases: TGTGCCAGCAGCTTAGGCGGGGGGGCCGGCGATGAGCAGTTCTTC. Protein: CASSLGGGAGDEQFF.

This clonotype was observed a handful of times. The chain carries TRBV3-1 and TRBJ2-1; D is possibly TRBD1 or TRBD2 (5 bases each). CDR1 LGHDT and CDR2 YNNKEL come from the germline V gene (reference sequence). The CDR3 sequence is 16 residues long. Trimming removed 6 bases from V and 0 bases from J, with 15 bases in between. The CDR3 region has the DNA TGTGCCAGCAGAAGTATGAGGGGCAGCTCCTACAATGAGCAGTTCTTC. This translates into CASRSMRGSSYNEQFF.

The genes are TRBV24-1 and TRBJ2-1; D not certain. V was clipped by 9 bases and J by 5 bases, with 13 bases between them. The CDR3 length is 13 residues. Germline CDR1 and CDR2: KGHDR and SFDVKD. CDR3 residues: CATRISDNNEQFF. DNA of the CDR3: TGTGCCACCCGGATTTCTGACAACAATGAGCAGTTCTTC.